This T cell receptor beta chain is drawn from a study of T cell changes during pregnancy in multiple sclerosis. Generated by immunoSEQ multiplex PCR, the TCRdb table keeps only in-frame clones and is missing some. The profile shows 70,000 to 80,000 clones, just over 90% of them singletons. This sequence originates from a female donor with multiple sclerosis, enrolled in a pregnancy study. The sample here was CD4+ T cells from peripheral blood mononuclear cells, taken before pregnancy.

The CDR3 nucleotides read TGTGCCTGGAGTGCCCTAGCGGGGGGGCCTTGGAATGAGCAGTTCTTC. Protein: CAWSALAGGPWNEQFF. The rearrangement joins TRBV30 to TRBJ2-1; TRBD2 agrees at 12 bases. Per germline, CDR1 GTSNPN and CDR2 SVGIG (reference sequence). The V segment lost 1 base and the J segment 7 bases; nucleotides outside the gene matches: 8. This CDR3 has 16 residues.